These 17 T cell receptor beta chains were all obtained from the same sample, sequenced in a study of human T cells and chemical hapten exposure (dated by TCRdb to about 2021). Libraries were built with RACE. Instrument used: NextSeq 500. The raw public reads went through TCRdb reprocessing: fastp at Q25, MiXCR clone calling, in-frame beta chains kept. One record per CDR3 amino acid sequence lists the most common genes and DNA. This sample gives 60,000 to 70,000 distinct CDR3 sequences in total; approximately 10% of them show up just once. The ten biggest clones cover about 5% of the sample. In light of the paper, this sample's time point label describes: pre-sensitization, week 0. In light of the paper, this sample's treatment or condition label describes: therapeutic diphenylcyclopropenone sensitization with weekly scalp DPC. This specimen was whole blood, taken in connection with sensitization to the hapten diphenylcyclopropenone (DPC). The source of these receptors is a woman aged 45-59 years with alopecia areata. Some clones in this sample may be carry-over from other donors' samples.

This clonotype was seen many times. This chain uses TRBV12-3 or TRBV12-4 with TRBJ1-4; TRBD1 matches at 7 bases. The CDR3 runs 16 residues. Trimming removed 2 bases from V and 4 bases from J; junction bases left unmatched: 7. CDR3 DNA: TGTGCCAGCAGTTTATCAGGGGGAGTATTTAATGAAAAACTGTTTTTT. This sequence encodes CASSLSGGVFNEKLFF.

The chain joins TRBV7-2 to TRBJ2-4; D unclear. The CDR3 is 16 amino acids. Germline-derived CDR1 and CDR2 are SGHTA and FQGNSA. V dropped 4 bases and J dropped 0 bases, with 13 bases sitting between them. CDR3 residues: CASSSSEYLAKNIQYF. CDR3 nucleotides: TGTGCCAGCAGCTCTTCAGAGTATCTAGCCAAAAACATTCAGTACTTC.

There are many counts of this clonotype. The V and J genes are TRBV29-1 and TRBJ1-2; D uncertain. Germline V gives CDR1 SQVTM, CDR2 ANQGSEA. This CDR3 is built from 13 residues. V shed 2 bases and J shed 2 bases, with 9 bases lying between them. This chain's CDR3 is CSVEKGPNYGYTF. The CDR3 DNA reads TGCAGCGTTGAAAAGGGCCCGAACTATGGCTACACCTTC.

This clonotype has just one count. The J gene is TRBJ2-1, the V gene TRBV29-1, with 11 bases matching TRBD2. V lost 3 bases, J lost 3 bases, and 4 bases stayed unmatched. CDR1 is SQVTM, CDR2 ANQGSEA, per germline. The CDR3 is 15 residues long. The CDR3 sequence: CSVEASGRFYNEQFF. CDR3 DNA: TGCAGCGTTGAGGCTAGCGGGAGGTTCTACAATGAGCAGTTCTTC.

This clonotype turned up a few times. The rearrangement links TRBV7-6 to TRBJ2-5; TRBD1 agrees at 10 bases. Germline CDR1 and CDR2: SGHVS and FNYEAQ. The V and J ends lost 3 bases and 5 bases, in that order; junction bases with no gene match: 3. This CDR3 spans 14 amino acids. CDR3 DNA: TGTGCCAGCAGCTTCGACAGGGGGCTCGAGACCCAGTACTTC. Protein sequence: CASSFDRGLETQYF.

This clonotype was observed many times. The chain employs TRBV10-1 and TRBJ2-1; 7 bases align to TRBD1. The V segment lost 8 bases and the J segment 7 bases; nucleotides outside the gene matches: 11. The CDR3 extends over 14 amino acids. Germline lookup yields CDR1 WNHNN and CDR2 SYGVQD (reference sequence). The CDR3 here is CASGQGTARNEQFF. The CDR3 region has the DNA TGCGCCAGCGGGCAGGGGACAGCCAGAAATGAGCAGTTCTTC.

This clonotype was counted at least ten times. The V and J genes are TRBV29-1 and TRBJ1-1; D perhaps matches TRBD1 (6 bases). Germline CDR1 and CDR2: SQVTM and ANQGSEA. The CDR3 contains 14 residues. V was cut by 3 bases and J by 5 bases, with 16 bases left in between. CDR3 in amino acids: CSVESQQGGTEAFF. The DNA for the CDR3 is TGCAGCGTTGAGTCACAACAGGGAGGGACTGAAGCTTTCTTT.

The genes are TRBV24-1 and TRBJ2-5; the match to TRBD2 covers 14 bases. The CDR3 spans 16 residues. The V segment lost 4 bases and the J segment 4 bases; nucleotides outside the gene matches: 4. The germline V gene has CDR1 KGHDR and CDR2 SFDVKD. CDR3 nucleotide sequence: TGTGCCACCAGTGACCTGGGACTAGCGGGAGTAGAGACCCAGTACTTC. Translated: CATSDLGLAGVETQYF.

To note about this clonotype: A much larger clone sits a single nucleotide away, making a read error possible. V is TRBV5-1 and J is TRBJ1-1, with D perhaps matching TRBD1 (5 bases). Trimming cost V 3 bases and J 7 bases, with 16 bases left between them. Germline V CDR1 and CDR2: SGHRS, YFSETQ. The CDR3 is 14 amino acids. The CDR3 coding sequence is TGCGCCAGCAGCTCGGGACCGGTGGAGGATGAAGCTTTCTTT. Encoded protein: CASSSGPVEDEAFF.

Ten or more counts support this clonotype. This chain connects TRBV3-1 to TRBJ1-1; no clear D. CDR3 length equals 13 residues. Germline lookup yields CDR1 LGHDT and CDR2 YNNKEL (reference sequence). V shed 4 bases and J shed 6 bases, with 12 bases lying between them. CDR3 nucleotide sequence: TGTGCCAGCAGCCGTCGTGGTAATCCTGAAGCTTTCTTT. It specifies CASSRRGNPEAFF.

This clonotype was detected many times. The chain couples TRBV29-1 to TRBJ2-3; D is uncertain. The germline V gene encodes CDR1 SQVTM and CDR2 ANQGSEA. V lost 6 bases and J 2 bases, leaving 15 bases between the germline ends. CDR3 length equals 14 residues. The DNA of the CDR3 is TGCAGCGTACGACCGAGTACAAACACAGATACGCAGTATTTT. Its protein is CSVRPSTNTDTQYF.

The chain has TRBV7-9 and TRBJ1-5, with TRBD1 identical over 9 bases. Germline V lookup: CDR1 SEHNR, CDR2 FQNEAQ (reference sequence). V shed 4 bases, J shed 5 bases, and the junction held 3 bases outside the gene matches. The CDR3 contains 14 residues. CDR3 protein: CASSSTGGYQPQHF. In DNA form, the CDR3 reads TGTGCCAGCAGCTCGACAGGGGGGTATCAGCCCCAGCATTTT. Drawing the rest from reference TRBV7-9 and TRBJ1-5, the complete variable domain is DTGVSQNPRHKITKRGQNVTFRCDPISEHNRLYWYRQTLGQGPEFLTYFQNEAQLEKSRLLSDRFSAERPKGSFSTLEIQRTEQGDSAMYLCASSSTGGYQPQHFGDGTRLSIL.

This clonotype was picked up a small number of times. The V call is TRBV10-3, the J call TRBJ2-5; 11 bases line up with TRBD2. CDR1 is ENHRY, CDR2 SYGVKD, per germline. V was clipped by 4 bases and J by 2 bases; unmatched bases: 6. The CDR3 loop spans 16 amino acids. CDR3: CAISGGLAVLQETQYF. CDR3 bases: TGTGCCATCAGTGGGGGACTAGCGGTATTACAAGAGACCCAGTACTTC.

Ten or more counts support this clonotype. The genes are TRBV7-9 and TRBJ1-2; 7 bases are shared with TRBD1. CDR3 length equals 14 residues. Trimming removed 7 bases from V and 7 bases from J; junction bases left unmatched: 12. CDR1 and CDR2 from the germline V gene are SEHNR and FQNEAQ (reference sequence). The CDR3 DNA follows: TGTGCCAGCACATATATAGCACAGGGGTCTGGCTACACCTTC. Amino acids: CASTYIAQGSGYTF.

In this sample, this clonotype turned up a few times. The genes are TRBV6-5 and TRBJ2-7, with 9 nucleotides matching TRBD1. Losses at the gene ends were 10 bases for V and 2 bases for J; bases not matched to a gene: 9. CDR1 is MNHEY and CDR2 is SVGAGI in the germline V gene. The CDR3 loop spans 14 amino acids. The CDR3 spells CATMGTGMAYEQYF. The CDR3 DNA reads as TGTGCCACCATGGGGACAGGGATGGCCTACGAGCAGTACTTC.

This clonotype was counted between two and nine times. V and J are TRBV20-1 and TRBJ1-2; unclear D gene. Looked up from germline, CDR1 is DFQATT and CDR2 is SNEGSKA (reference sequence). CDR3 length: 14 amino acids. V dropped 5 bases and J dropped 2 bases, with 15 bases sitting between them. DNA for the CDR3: TGCAGTGCTCCCCCGTACGGGTCAAACTATGGCTACACCTTC. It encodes CSAPPYGSNYGYTF.

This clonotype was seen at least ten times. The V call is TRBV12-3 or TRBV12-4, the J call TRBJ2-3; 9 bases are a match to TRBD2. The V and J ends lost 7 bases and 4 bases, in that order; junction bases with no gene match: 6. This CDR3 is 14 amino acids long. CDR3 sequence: CASTHSGSSDTQYF. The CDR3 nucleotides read TGTGCCAGCACCCATAGCGGGAGCTCAGATACGCAGTATTTT.